These 18 T cell receptor beta chains originate from one sample sequenced in a study of cytomegalovirus exposure and HLA in healthy donors. In the PCR, 60 Vbeta and 13 Jbeta primers were used. Clones were sequenced by immunoSEQ multiplex PCR, and TCRdb holds only the in-frame ones, with some missing. The sample contains some 70,000 clones, about 80% of which appear only once. Sequenced material: PBMCs. Receptors originate from a man younger than 35 in good health and CMV-seropositive.

The chain has TRBV6-5 and TRBJ1-1, with a possible D match to TRBD1 (6 bases). The V end lost 4 bases, the J end lost 5 bases, and 17 bases lay between the germline ends. This CDR3 is built from 15 residues. Germline V gene lookup returns CDR1 MNHEY and CDR2 SVGAGI. In nucleotides, the CDR3 is TGTGCCAGCAGTTTTTGGTTAGGGGGTAGTACTGAAGCTTTCTTT. Its translation is CASSFWLGGSTEAFF.

The CDR3, as DNA: TGTGCCAGCTCACTCATCGACAGGGAGTATATAGAGCAGTACTTC. It yields the protein CASSLIDREYIEQYF. V usage is TRBV18 and J usage is TRBJ2-7, with 7 positions matching TRBD1. From germline, CDR1 is KGHSH and CDR2 LQKENI. This CDR3 contains 15 residues. V gave up 4 bases and J gave up 7 bases; unmatched junction bases: 13.

The rearrangement links TRBV29-1 to TRBJ2-5; D uncertain. The ends were cut back, 4 bases at V and 5 bases at J, with 17 bases in the middle. This CDR3 contains 14 residues. Per germline, CDR1 SQVTM and CDR2 ANQGSEA. The CDR3 DNA reads as TGCAGCGTTGTCTGGCGGCAGATCCGGGAGACCCAGTACTTC. It yields the protein CSVVWRQIRETQYF.

V gene TRBV6-5 combines with J gene TRBJ1-2; D might be TRBD1 (5 bases). Germline CDR1 reads MNHEY; CDR2 reads SVGAGI. V gave up 6 bases and J gave up 5 bases, with 16 bases separating them. The CDR3 runs to 14 residues. CDR3 DNA: TGTGCCAGCAGATCTTTGACAGCGACTTATGGCTACACCTTC. This translates into CASRSLTATYGYTF.

V usage is TRBV4-1 and J usage is TRBJ2-1; 9 positions match TRBD2. CDR3 size: 14 residues. The V gene end was trimmed by 1 base and the J gene end by 7 bases; junction bases not matched to a gene: 2. Germline V CDR1 and CDR2: MGHRA, YSYEKL. The chain's CDR3 is CASSQVAGANEQFF. CDR3 in DNA: TGCGCCAGCAGCCAAGTAGCGGGAGCTAATGAGCAGTTCTTC.

The chain couples TRBV5-1 to TRBJ2-7; 8 bases match TRBD1. The germline V gene encodes CDR1 SGHRS and CDR2 YFSETQ. The CDR3 extends over 14 amino acids. V was clipped by 4 bases and J by 4 bases; unmatched bases: 7. CDR3: CASSAGGAQYEQYF. Written as DNA, the CDR3 is TGCGCCAGCAGCGCAGGGGGCGCCCAATACGAGCAGTACTTC.

This sequence joins TRBV5-4 and TRBJ2-1; 9 bases fit TRBD2. The CDR3 spans 17 residues. The J segment lost 8 bases and the V segment lost 4 bases, leaving 16 bases of the junction unmatched. CDR1 is SGHNT and CDR2 is YYREEE in the germline V gene (reference sequence). The CDR3: CASSPFYAISGSDEQFF. Written as DNA, the CDR3 is TGTGCCAGCAGCCCGTTTTACGCGATTAGCGGGAGCGATGAGCAGTTCTTC. The complete variable domain, with remaining parts taken from reference TRBV5-4 and TRBJ2-1, reads ETGVTQSPTHLIKTRGQQVTLRCSSQSGHNTVSWYQQALGQGPQFIFQYYREEENGRGNFPPRFSGLQFPNYSSELNVNALELDDSALYLCASSPFYAISGSDEQFFGPGTRLTVL.

The rearrangement links TRBV7-9 to TRBJ2-7; tentative D call: TRBD1 (6 bases). The CDR3 loop spans 14 amino acids. CDR1 is SEHNR and CDR2 is FQNEAQ in the germline V gene (reference sequence). V lost 1 base to trimming and J lost 5 bases, with 12 bases between them. CDR3 DNA: TGTGCCAGCAGCTTAGTAATTCAGGGGAACGAGCAGTACTTC. This codes for CASSLVIQGNEQYF.

This clone was picked up one time. The chain carries TRBV6-1 and TRBJ1-2, with D hard to call. The V gene lost 3 bases and the J gene lost 8 bases, with 19 bases spanning the gap. Germline-derived CDR1 and CDR2 are MNHNS and SASEGT. The CDR3 totals 15 residues. DNA of the CDR3: TGTGCCAGCAGTGATTTCGGGCCACGGGAGGGAGGCTACACCTTC. Translating gives CASSDFGPREGGYTF.

This CDR3 reads CAISESGGEIYYGYTF. DNA of the CDR3: TGTGCCATCAGTGAGTCAGGAGGGGAAATATACTATGGCTACACCTTC. The chain employs TRBV10-3 and TRBJ1-2, with a weak D call TRBD1 (5 bases). CDR3 length: 16 residues. Germline V gene sequence: CDR1 ENHRY, CDR2 SYGVKD. The V end was cut by 0 bases, the J end by 3 bases, with 14 bases between.

The rearrangement uses TRBV27 and TRBJ1-5; TRBD1 is a possible D gene (5 bases). The CDR3 contains 13 residues. V was clipped by 8 bases and J by 5 bases, with 13 bases between them. Per the germline V gene, CDR1 is MNHEY and CDR2 is SMNVEV (reference sequence). The CDR3 region is CASGLRAYQPQHF. The CDR3 bases are TGTGCCAGCGGCCTCAGGGCGTATCAGCCCCAGCATTTT.

J is TRBJ2-3 and V is TRBV5-4, with 7 bases lining up with TRBD2. CDR1 is SGHNT, CDR2 YYREEE, per germline (reference sequence). The CDR3 is 15 residues long. The V gene end was trimmed by 5 bases and the J gene end by 2 bases; junction bases not matched to a gene: 8. The CDR3: CASRESLAATDTQYF. CDR3 DNA: TGTGCCAGCAGAGAAAGTCTAGCGGCCACAGATACGCAGTATTTT.

This chain links TRBV14 with TRBJ2-1, with D unclear. The germline V gene has CDR1 SGHDN and CDR2 FVKESK. Trimming removed 4 bases at V and 6 bases at J, with 16 bases between. The CDR3 loop spans 15 amino acids. CDR3 sequence: CASSPLAWYGNEQFF. CDR3 in DNA: TGTGCCAGCAGCCCCTTGGCATGGTATGGCAATGAGCAGTTCTTC.

The CDR3 coding sequence is TGTGCCTGGAGTCCCGGGACAGATCTAGAAAAACTGTTTTTT. Amino acids: CAWSPGTDLEKLFF. This rearrangement joins TRBV30 to TRBJ1-4; 7 bases are shared with TRBD1. The junction had 8 bases not matched to a gene; V was cut back by 2 bases and J by 8 bases. There are 14 residues in the CDR3. The germline V gene encodes CDR1 GTSNPN and CDR2 SVGIG (reference sequence).

This sequence joins TRBV6-5 and TRBJ2-7; D unclear. V gave up 6 bases and J gave up 5 bases, with 8 bases separating them. The CDR3 runs 11 residues. Per germline, CDR1 MNHEY and CDR2 SVGAGI. CDR3 sequence reads: CASSSINEQYF. The CDR3 nucleotides read TGTGCCAGCAGCTCTATCAACGAGCAGTACTTC.

The rearrangement uses TRBV2 and TRBJ1-1; D uncertain. The CDR3 sequence is 13 residues long. Trimming left V 1 base short and J 3 bases short, with 6 bases between. The V gene's germline CDR1 is SNHLY and CDR2 FYNNEI. Here the CDR3 DNA reads TGTGCCAGCAGTGAAGACCGGTACACTGAAGCTTTCTTT. Translating it yields CASSEDRYTEAFF.

The V gene is TRBV6-5, the J gene TRBJ2-5, with TRBD2 as a possible D gene (5 bases). The germline gives CDR1 MNHEY, CDR2 SVGAGI. V was clipped by 0 bases and J by 5 bases, with 16 bases between them. This CDR3 has 16 amino acids. The CDR3: CASSYSTSQGSETQYF. DNA of the CDR3: TGTGCCAGCAGTTACTCGACGAGTCAAGGGAGTGAGACCCAGTACTTC.

This clone was recorded once. The chain combines TRBV20-1 with TRBJ2-1, with D possibly being TRBD2 (5 bases). Germline V lookup: CDR1 DFQATT, CDR2 SNEGSKA (reference sequence). The CDR3 is 10 residues long. V dropped 5 bases and J dropped 7 bases, with 6 bases sitting between them. The CDR3 DNA sequence: TGCAGTGCTCAGCGGAATGAGCAGTTCTTC. As protein: CSAQRNEQFF.